The 29 T cell receptor beta chains presented below share a single source sample, sequenced in a study of T cells in localized non-small cell lung cancer. This table comes from immunoSEQ multiplex PCR, and its TCRdb copy is limited to in-frame clones, with some not included. The table records about 30,000 clones, more than 75% of them present only once. The sample was peripheral blood, taken before any cancer treatment. Every receptor here comes from a female donor older than 55 with stage III squamous cell lung carcinoma.

The CDR3 nucleotides read TGTGCCAGCAGCCTTAGCGGTAACTACAATGAGCAGTTCTTC. This encodes CASSLSGNYNEQFF. V gene TRBV25-1 combines with J gene TRBJ2-1, with a possible D match to TRBD2 (6 bases). CDR3 length: 14 amino acids. Looked up from germline, CDR1 is MGHDK and CDR2 is SYGVNS. Trimming cost V 6 bases and J 3 bases, with 12 bases left between them. Looking up the rest from reference TRBV25-1 and TRBJ2-1 gives the full variable domain: EADIYQTPRYLVIGTGKKITLECSQTMGHDKMYWYQQDPGMELHLIHYSYGVNSTEKGDLSSESTVSRIRTEHFPLTLESARPSHTSQYLCASSLSGNYNEQFFGPGTRLTVL.

V and J are TRBV2 and TRBJ1-4; no reliable D call. CDR1 and CDR2 (germline): SNHLY, FYNNEI. V shed 2 bases and J shed 8 bases, with 15 bases lying between them. The CDR3 sequence is 15 residues long. CDR3: CASSEQREYGEKLFF. DNA of the CDR3: TGTGCCAGCAGTGAACAGAGGGAATACGGCGAAAAACTGTTTTTT.

This clone was seen only once. J is TRBJ1-6 and V is TRBV2; D unresolved. Trimming removed 6 bases from V and 7 bases from J, with 16 bases in between. The length of the CDR3 is 15 residues. Germline CDR1 and CDR2: SNHLY and FYNNEI. In DNA, the CDR3 is TGTGCCAGCAGCCCAATTCAGCCCTCCAATTCACCCCTCCACTTT. Translating gives CASSPIQPSNSPLHF.

This chain links TRBV7-9 with TRBJ2-3; 8 bases align to TRBD2. The germline V gene has CDR1 SEHNR and CDR2 FQNEAQ (reference sequence). Trimming removed 4 bases from V and 1 base from J; junction bases left unmatched: 4. CDR3 length: 15 amino acids. The CDR3 DNA sequence: TGTGCCAGCAGCTCGGAACTAGCGGGCACAGATACGCAGTATTTT. Its protein is CASSSELAGTDTQYF.

The chain combines TRBV7-2 with TRBJ1-2; maybe TRBD1 (5 bases). The CDR3 runs 15 residues. The germline gives CDR1 SGHTA, CDR2 FQGNSA. V gave up 5 bases and J gave up 0 bases, with 13 bases separating them. In nucleotides, the CDR3 is TGTGCCAGCAGCCTCGGGGGGTTCGCTAACTATGGCTACACCTTC. It yields the protein CASSLGGFANYGYTF.

The V and J genes are TRBV4-3 and TRBJ2-3; D may match TRBD1 or TRBD2 (6 bases each). V lost 2 bases and J 5 bases, leaving 17 bases between the germline ends. This CDR3 is built from 16 residues. Germline lookup yields CDR1 LGHNA and CDR2 YSLEER. The CDR3 protein is CASSQHGGRREDTQYF. CDR3 coding DNA: TGCGCCAGCAGCCAACACGGGGGCAGGAGAGAAGATACGCAGTATTTT.

V and J are TRBV4-2 and TRBJ2-5, with TRBD2 identical over 8 bases. V lost 0 bases and J lost 5; bases outside the gene matches: 2. The germline CDR1 and CDR2 sequences are LGHNA and YNFKEQ. CDR3 length: 14 residues. CDR3 sequence: CASSQEGTRETQYF. CDR3 nucleotide sequence: TGTGCCAGCAGCCAAGAAGGGACTAGGGAGACCCAGTACTTC.

CDR3 region: CASSQTASGSSYEQYF. Written as DNA, the CDR3 is TGTGCCAGCAGCCAAACCGCTAGCGGGAGCTCCTACGAGCAGTACTTC. J is TRBJ2-7 and V is TRBV4-2, with 10 nucleotides matching TRBD2. This CDR3 spans 16 amino acids. Germline CDR1 and CDR2: LGHNA and YNFKEQ. V shed 2 bases, J shed 0 bases, and the junction held 4 bases outside the gene matches.

This clone was seen once. V and J are TRBV6-5 and TRBJ1-2, with 8 positions matching TRBD1. J was trimmed by 7 bases and V by 7 bases; bases with no gene match: 5. The CDR3 runs to 12 residues. Per the germline V gene, CDR1 is MNHEY and CDR2 is SVGAGI. For the CDR3, the DNA is TGTGCCAGCAACCGTCAGGGGGCTGGCTACACCTTC. It codes for CASNRQGAGYTF.

The chain couples TRBV12-2 to TRBJ2-2; the table's D gene call, TRBD2, was not cross checked with the DNA. TRBV12-2 is shown as a pseudogene. The CDR3 consists of 18 residues. Here the CDR3 DNA reads TGTGCAAGTCGCTTAAGGGGAGGTCGCGCCGCGTACACCGGGGAGCTGTTTTTT. Translation gives CASRLRGGRAAYTGELFF.

The chain links TRBV6-1 to TRBJ1-1; 8 bases line up with TRBD1. Germline V gene lookup returns CDR1 MNHNS and CDR2 SASEGT. The CDR3 is 16 amino acids. V was clipped by 3 bases and J by 0 bases; unmatched bases: 6. CDR3 nucleotide sequence: TGTGCCAGCAGTGACCGACAGGGGAGGATGAACACTGAAGCTTTCTTT. Translated: CASSDRQGRMNTEAFF.

V and J are TRBV5-5 and TRBJ1-5; D is unresolved. The CDR3 has 15 amino acids. Germline V gene sequence: CDR1 SGHKS, CDR2 YYEKEE (reference sequence). V dropped 4 bases and J dropped 0 bases, with 11 bases sitting between them. The CDR3 nucleotides are TGTGCCAGCAGCCTTTCTATTTATAGCAATCAGCCCCAGCATTTT. This gives the protein CASSLSIYSNQPQHF.

V and J are TRBV2 and TRBJ2-5; D perhaps matches TRBD2 (5 bases). The end of the DNA is better explained by TRBJ2-7, so the J call may be wrong. CDR3 length equals 11 residues. Looked up from germline, CDR1 is SNHLY and CDR2 is FYNNEI. The CDR3 here is CASKRMGEQYF. DNA for the CDR3: TGTGCCAGCAAGCGGATGGGCGAGCAGTACTTC.

This sequence joins TRBV5-1 and TRBJ2-1; D is perhaps TRBD2 (6 bases). CDR3 length: 16 amino acids. Deletions cut 3 bases from V and 1 base from J, with 14 bases between. CDR1 is SGHRS and CDR2 is YFSETQ in the germline V gene. The CDR3 loop reads CASSSELAESYNEQFF. The CDR3 DNA reads as TGCGCCAGCAGCTCAGAACTAGCCGAGTCCTACAATGAGCAGTTCTTC.

The V and J genes are TRBV2 and TRBJ1-5; D is unclear. The CDR3 covers 13 residues. Per the germline V gene, CDR1 is SNHLY and CDR2 is FYNNEI. Trimming took 5 bases from V and 4 from J, leaving 9 bases between them. The CDR3 sequence: CASSPPPNQPQHF. For the CDR3, the DNA is TGTGCCAGCAGTCCCCCACCGAATCAGCCCCAGCATTTT.

J is TRBJ1-5 and V is TRBV5-3; possible D gene TRBD1, 6 bases. TRBV5-3 is recorded as an ORF, its role being uncertain. The CDR3 totals 16 residues. Trimming removed 0 bases from V and 8 bases from J, with 18 bases in between. CDR3 region: CARSLDFLWGQKPQHF. CDR3 in DNA: TGTGCCAGAAGCTTGGATTTTCTTTGGGGGCAAAAGCCCCAGCATTTT.

The genes are TRBV29-1 and TRBJ2-2; D not resolved. CDR3 size: 14 residues. Deletions cut 5 bases from V and 2 bases from J, with 12 bases between. The V gene's germline CDR1 is SQVTM and CDR2 ANQGSEA. The CDR3 region is CSVTEILNTGELFF. The CDR3, as DNA: TGCAGCGTTACAGAAATCTTAAACACCGGGGAGCTGTTTTTT.

The V gene is TRBV7-2, the J gene TRBJ1-1; the D gene is possibly TRBD1 (5 bases). The germline gives CDR1 SGHTA, CDR2 FQGNSA. The CDR3 covers 14 residues. V was pared by 5 bases and J by 1 base, with 11 bases between. DNA for the CDR3: TGTGCCAGCAGCCTGGGACCGGGGAACACTGAAGCTTTCTTT. This gives the protein CASSLGPGNTEAFF.

The chain carries TRBV2 and TRBJ1-1; 7 bases line up with TRBD1. Trimming cost V 6 bases and J 3 bases; bases outside gene matches: 7. The V gene's germline CDR1 is SNHLY and CDR2 FYNNEI. The CDR3 totals 14 residues. The CDR3 coding sequence is TGTGCCAGCAGCTCACAGGGGTCCGACACTGAAGCTTTCTTT. Amino acid sequence: CASSSQGSDTEAFF.

V gene TRBV27 combines with J gene TRBJ1-2; 10 bases agree with TRBD1. The V gene end was trimmed by 2 bases and the J gene end by 2 bases; junction bases not matched to a gene: 5. This CDR3 contains 16 residues. The germline gives CDR1 MNHEY, CDR2 SMNVEV (reference sequence). Here the CDR3 reads CASSLVGQGLNYGYTF. CDR3 coding DNA: TGTGCCAGCAGTTTAGTGGGACAGGGGCTAAACTATGGCTACACCTTC.

This chain joins TRBV9 and TRBJ2-1, with D maybe TRBD2 (6 bases). This CDR3 has 15 residues. Germline loops: CDR1 SGDLS, CDR2 YYNGEE. The ends were cut back, 0 bases at V and 3 bases at J, with 10 bases in the middle. The CDR3 bases are TGTGCCAGCAGCGTAGGGGGTAGCGGCTACAATGAGCAGTTCTTC. Translating gives CASSVGGSGYNEQFF.

This chain connects TRBV2 to TRBJ1-4; D call uncertain. CDR3 size: 11 residues. Germline values: CDR1 SNHLY, CDR2 FYNNEI. V was pared by 2 bases and J by 6 bases, with 1 base between. CDR3 in DNA: TGTGCCAGCAGTGAATATGAAAAACTGTTTTTT. Its translation is CASSEYEKLFF.

This clone appeared a few times. The V and J genes are TRBV15 and TRBJ2-7; 8 nucleotides agree with TRBD1. CDR1 and CDR2 from the germline V gene are LNHNV and YYDKDF (reference sequence). V trimming: 4 bases; J trimming: 5 bases; junction bases outside the gene matches: 19. The CDR3 is made up of 18 amino acids. CDR3 nucleotide sequence: TGTGCCACCAGCATCAATGACAGGGGTCGATACGAACTTGACGAGCAGTACTTC. As protein: CATSINDRGRYELDEQYF.

The chain has TRBV28 and TRBJ2-7; 9 bases match TRBD1. CDR1 MDHEN and CDR2 SYDVKM come from the germline V gene. V shed 6 bases and J 5 bases; nucleotides not matched to a gene: 17. The CDR3 covers 17 residues. The CDR3 DNA follows: TGTGCCAGCAGCGGTACCGGACAGGGGAGGGTATTCGACGAGCAGTACTTC. Protein product: CASSGTGQGRVFDEQYF.

The chain uses TRBV9 and TRBJ2-1; D perhaps matches TRBD2 (6 bases). Germline CDR1 reads SGDLS; CDR2 reads YYNGEE. CDR3 length equals 13 residues. The V end lost 0 bases, the J end lost 7 bases, and 8 bases lay between the germline ends. CDR3 sequence reads: CASSVDGRNEQFF. CDR3 DNA: TGTGCCAGCAGCGTAGACGGGAGAAATGAGCAGTTCTTC.

This clone appeared a few times. V gene TRBV14 combines with J gene TRBJ2-7; 10 nucleotides match TRBD2. The CDR3 contains 16 residues. J was trimmed by 3 bases and V by 4 bases; bases with no gene match: 9. The germline gives CDR1 SGHDN, CDR2 FVKESK. CDR3 loop: CASSRQAGGPLYEQYF. DNA for the CDR3: TGTGCCAGCAGCCGACAAGCGGGAGGGCCCCTCTACGAGCAGTACTTC.

This rearrangement joins TRBV29-1 to TRBJ2-1; D may be TRBD2 (6 bases). Germline V gives CDR1 SQVTM, CDR2 ANQGSEA. The length of the CDR3 is 16 residues. The V end lost 1 base, the J end lost 0 bases, and 13 bases lay between the germline ends. CDR3 amino acids: CSVEGGRSSSYNEQFF. Here the CDR3 DNA reads TGCAGCGTTGAAGGGGGGAGGAGTAGCTCCTACAATGAGCAGTTCTTC.

With respect to this clone: At one end the junction does not follow the germline gene, possibly because of a read error. V usage is TRBV5-1 and J usage is TRBJ2-5; 7 bases agree with TRBD2. CDR1 and CDR2 (germline): SGHRS, YFSETQ. CDR3 length: 14 amino acids. The CDR3 loop is CATSEGGYQETQYF. The CDR3 region has the DNA TGCGCCACCAGCGAGGGAGGGTACCAAGAGACCCAGTACTTC.

This chain joins TRBV6-1 and TRBJ1-2, with 11 bases fitting TRBD1. Losses at the gene ends were 7 bases for V and 4 bases for J; bases not matched to a gene: 2. Germline lookup yields CDR1 MNHNS and CDR2 SASEGT. The CDR3 extends over 13 amino acids. The CDR3 region is CASTGQGVYGYTF. As DNA, the CDR3 is TGTGCCAGCACGGGACAGGGGGTCTATGGCTACACCTTC.